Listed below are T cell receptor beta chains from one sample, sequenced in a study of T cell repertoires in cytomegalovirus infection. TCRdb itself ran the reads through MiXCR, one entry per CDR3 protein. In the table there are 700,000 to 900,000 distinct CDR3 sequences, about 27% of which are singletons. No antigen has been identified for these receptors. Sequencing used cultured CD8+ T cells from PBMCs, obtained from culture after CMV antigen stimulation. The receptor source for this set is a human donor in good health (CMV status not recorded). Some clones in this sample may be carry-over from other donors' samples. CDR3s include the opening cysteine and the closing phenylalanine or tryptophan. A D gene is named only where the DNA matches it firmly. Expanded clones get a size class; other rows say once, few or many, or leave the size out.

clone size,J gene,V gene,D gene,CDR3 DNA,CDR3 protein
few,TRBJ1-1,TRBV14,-,TGTGCCAGCACCGGGGGAACTGACACTGAAGCTTTCTTT,CASTGGTDTEAFF
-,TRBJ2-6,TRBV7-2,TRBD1,TGTGCCAGCAGCCCTGCGGGGACAGGGGGATTTCGGGCCAACGTCCTGACTTTC,CASSPAGTGGFRANVLTF
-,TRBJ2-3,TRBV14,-,TGTGCCAGCAGCCAAAGACAGAAATCCACAGATACGCAGTATTTT,CASSQRQKSTDTQYF
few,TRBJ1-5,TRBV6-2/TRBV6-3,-,TGTGCCAGCAGTTACGAGGGCAATCAGCCCCAGCATTTT,CASSYEGNQPQHF
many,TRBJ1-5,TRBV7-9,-,TGTGCCAGCACTTCGGGGGATAGCAATCAGCCCCAGCATTTT,CASTSGDSNQPQHF
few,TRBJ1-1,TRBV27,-,TGTGCCAGCGGCCGTTTTTTTAAAGGGCTGAACACTGAAGCTTTCTTT,CASGRFFKGLNTEAFF
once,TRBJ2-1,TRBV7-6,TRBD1,TGTGCTAGCAGCGCTAGGGTCGACAGGGGGTCCTACAATGAGCAGTTCTTC,CASSARVDRGSYNEQFF
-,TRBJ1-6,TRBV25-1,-,TGTGCCAGCAGTGGAAGGGGGGATAATTCACCCCTCCACTTT,CASSGRGDNSPLHF
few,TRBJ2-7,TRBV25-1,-,TGTGCCAGCAGTGATGGGGGCTACGAGCAGTACTTC,CASSDGGYEQYF
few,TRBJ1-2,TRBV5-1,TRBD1,TGCGCCAGCAGCTCCGGGACAGGGACGGTTGGCTACACCTTC,CASSSGTGTVGYTF
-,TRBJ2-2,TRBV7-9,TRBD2,TGTGCCAGCAGCGCGCGAGCGGGGCCGTCGTTCGGGGAGCTGTTTTTT,CASSARAGPSFGELFF
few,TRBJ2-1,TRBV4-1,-,TGCGCCAGCAGCCAAGATAACTACCCTCCGTGGAATGAGCAGTTCTTC,CASSQDNYPPWNEQFF
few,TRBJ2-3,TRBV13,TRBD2,TGTGCCAGCAGCTCGATTCGGGGGGGCGGTGTGGATACGCAGTATTTT,CASSSIRGGGVDTQYF
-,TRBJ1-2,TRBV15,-,TGTGCCACCAGCAGAGACCTAGGGAACTATGGCTACACCTTC,CATSRDLGNYGYTF
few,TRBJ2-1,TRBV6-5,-,TGTGCCAGCAGTTACTACCTTGGAGATGAGCAGTTCTTC,CASSYYLGDEQFF
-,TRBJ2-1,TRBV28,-,TGTGCCAGCAGTTTGGACCTTTCCACCGATGAGCAGTTCTTC,CASSLDLSTDEQFF
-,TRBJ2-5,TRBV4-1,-,TGCGCCAGCAGCTTCGTGGGGGGCCGAGAGACCCAGTACTTC,CASSFVGGRETQYF
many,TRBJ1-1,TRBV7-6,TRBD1,TGTGCCAGCAGCCCTAGACAGGGATTGAACACTGAAGCTTTCTTT,CASSPRQGLNTEAFF
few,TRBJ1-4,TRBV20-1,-,TGCAGTGCTAGAGGGATGGGGGAAACTAATGAAAAACTGTTTTTT,CSARGMGETNEKLFF
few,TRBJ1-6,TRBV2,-,TGTGCCAGCAGTGACGGTATCTCCTATAATTCACCCCTCCACTTT,CASSDGISYNSPLHF
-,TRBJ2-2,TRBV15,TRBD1,TGTGCCACCAGCAGATCCAACGTGGGCAGGGGGATGGCCGGGGAGCTGTTTTTT,CATSRSNVGRGMAGELFF
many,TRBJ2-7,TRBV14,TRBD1,TGCGCCAGCAGCCTGGGACAGGGGGTCTACGAGCAGTACTTC,CASSLGQGVYEQYF
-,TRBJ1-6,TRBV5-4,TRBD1,TGTGCCAGAAGCTTGGGGACAGCATATAATTCACCCCTCCACTTT,CARSLGTAYNSPLHF
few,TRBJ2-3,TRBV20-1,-,TGCAGTGCTAACGGGCAACCTAGCACAGATACGCAGTATTTT,CSANGQPSTDTQYF
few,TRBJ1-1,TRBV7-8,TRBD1,TGTGCCAGCAGCTTAGCGGGACAGGGGGGGGCTGAAGCTTTCTTT,CASSLAGQGGAEAFF
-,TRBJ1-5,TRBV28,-,TGTGCCAGCAGTTTACTCCCGCGCAGCAATCAGCCCCAGCATTTT,CASSLLPRSNQPQHF
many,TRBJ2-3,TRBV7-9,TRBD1,TGTGCCAGCAGCAGTTGGGGACAGGGAAAGGCACTCGGGGGCACAGATACGCAGTATTTT,CASSSWGQGKALGGTDTQYF
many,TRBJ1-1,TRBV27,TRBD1,TGTGCCACCCGTAGGGGGCGCTTCACTGAAGCTTTCTTT,CATRRGRFTEAFF
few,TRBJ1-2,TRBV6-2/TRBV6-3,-,TGTGCCAGCAGTGAGGGTCTATTTCCTAACTATGGCTACACCTTC,CASSEGLFPNYGYTF
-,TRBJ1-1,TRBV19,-,TGTGCCAGTAATAAGGGTTACACTGAAGCTTTCTTT,CASNKGYTEAFF
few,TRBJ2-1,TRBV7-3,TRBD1,TGTGCCAGCAGCTTAATCGGGACAGGGGGCTACAATGAGCAGTTCTTC,CASSLIGTGGYNEQFF
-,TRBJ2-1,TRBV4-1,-,TGCGCCAGCAGCGGCCCACGTGGGGACTCCTACAATGAGCAGTTCTTC,CASSGPRGDSYNEQFF
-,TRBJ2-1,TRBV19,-,TGTGCCAGTAGTATAAACGCAGGGGCCTACAATGAGCAGTTCTTC,CASSINAGAYNEQFF
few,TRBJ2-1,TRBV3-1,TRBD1,TGTGCCAGCAGCCAAAGGGACAGGGTCTCCTACAATGAGCAGTTCTTC,CASSQRDRVSYNEQFF
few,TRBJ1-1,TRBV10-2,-,TGCGCCACCAGTCTTGGGGCGAACACTGAAGCTTTCTTT,CATSLGANTEAFF
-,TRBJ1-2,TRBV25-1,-,TGTGCCAGCAGTGGCCCAATCCCAAACTATGGCTACACCTTC,CASSGPIPNYGYTF
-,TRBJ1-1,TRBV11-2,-,TGTGCCAGCAGCTCCCCGAAAGGGATGAACACTGAAGCTTTCTTT,CASSSPKGMNTEAFF
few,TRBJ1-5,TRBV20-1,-,TGCAGTGCCCTTCGCAGTCCCAATCAGCCCCAGCATTTT,CSALRSPNQPQHF
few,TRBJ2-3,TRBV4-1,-,TGCGCCAGCTCCTCCTCGGTGGGGGCGGCAGATACGCAGTATTTT,CASSSSVGAADTQYF
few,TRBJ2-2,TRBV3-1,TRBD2,TGTGCCAGCAGCCAACTCGGCGGGACTAGCGGGGGGAACACCGGGGAGCTGTTTTTT,CASSQLGGTSGGNTGELFF
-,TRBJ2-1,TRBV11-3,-,TGTGCCAGCAGCTTTTGGGGGGGCTCTGACAATGAGCAGTTCTTC,CASSFWGGSDNEQFF
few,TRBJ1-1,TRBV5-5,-,TGTGCCAGCAGCCTGGTCGGTGTTGAAGCTTTCTTT,CASSLVGVEAFF
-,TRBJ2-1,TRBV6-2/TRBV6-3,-,TGTGCCAGCAGCATCACAGGGAACGCTGAGCAGTTCTTC,CASSITGNAEQFF
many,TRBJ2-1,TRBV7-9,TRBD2,TGTGCCAGCAGCTTACTAGCGGGGGGCTCCTACAATGAGCAGTTCTTC,CASSLLAGGSYNEQFF
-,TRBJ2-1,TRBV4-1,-,TGCGCCAGTACCGATGAGAGCAATGAGCAGTTCTTC,CASTDESNEQFF
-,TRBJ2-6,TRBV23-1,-,TGCGCCAGCTTTCAATTGGGCAGGGGATTACAGGCTGGGGCCAACGTCCTGACTTTC,CASFQLGRGLQAGANVLTF
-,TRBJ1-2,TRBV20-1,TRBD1,TGCAGTGCCCCAGGACAGGCTTCCTATGGCTACACCTTC,CSAPGQASYGYTF
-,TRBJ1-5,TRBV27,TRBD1,TGTGCCAGCGCTACAGGGGGGAGCAATCAGCCCCAGCATTTT,CASATGGSNQPQHF
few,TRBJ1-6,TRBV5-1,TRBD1,TGCGCCAGCAGCTTGACGGGACAGGCTGTTGTAATTAATTCACCCCTCCACTTT,CASSLTGQAVVINSPLHF
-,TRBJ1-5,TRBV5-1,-,TGCGCCAGCAGCGAGACGGCGGGGGGTCAGCCCCAGCATTTT,CASSETAGGQPQHF
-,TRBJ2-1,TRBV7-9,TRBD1,TGTGCCGGACAGGGTGGCGATGAGCAGTTCTTC,CAGQGGDEQFF
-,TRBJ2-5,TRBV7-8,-,TGTGCCAGCAGTCTACTACGGGGGAGCAAAGAGACCCAGTACTTC,CASSLLRGSKETQYF
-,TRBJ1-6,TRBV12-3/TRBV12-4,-,TGTGCCAGCAGTTTGGGGGGGCATTCACCCCTCCACTTT,CASSLGGHSPLHF